This T cell receptor beta chain came from a study of blood T cell repertoires in COVID-19. Study details: Spain, Italy and the United States supplied samples that represented acute and convalescent COVID-19.

Enrollment of patients from Seattle took place during active infection, with longitudinal follow-up. CDR1 SQVTM and CDR2 ANQGSEA come from the germline V gene. Trimming shortened V by 7 bases and J by 8 bases, and 18 bases separated the two germline ends. The CDR3 spans 13 residues. Some clones are missing from TCRdb's copy, which holds only in-frame ones; the method was immunoSEQ multiplex PCR. The sample has about 140,000 clones, about nine tenths seen once; the top ten hold approximately 2.5%. The TCR comes from a human donor with COVID-19, enrolled during active disease. The donor label of this sample is uncertain. The sequencing input was peripheral blood. This chain joins TRBV29-1 and TRBJ2-1, with D hard to call. In DNA form, the CDR3 reads TGCAGCGGTGCAATCGACACCCTCGATGAGCAGTTCTTC. Translating it yields CSGAIDTLDEQFF.